These T cell receptor beta chains were read from a single sample in a study of T-cell reconstitution after alpha-beta-depleted transplantation in children. In TCRdb, the PCR reads were re-called with MiXCR into one record per CDR3 protein. The table lists some 500,000 distinct CDR3 sequences, about 31% of them singletons, with approximately 2.3% in the top ten. Here the sequenced sample was PBMCs from the stem cell graft donor, taken from the stem cell graft. These receptors all come from a human donor who donated a stem cell graft to a child with aplastic anemia. Both conserved end residues are part of each CDR3. Each record gives: V gene, D gene, J gene, clone size, CDR3 DNA, CDR3 protein. A D gene is named only where the DNA matches it firmly. Clone size is given for some rows only: seen once, a few or many times, or a class if the clone is expanded.

TRBV20-1	TRBD2	TRBJ2-2	NA	TGCAGTGCTAGAGGGGCGGGGGCCGGGGAGCTGTTTTTT	CSARGAGAGELFF
TRBV7-2	TRBD2	TRBJ2-1	NA	TGTGCCAGCAGCGCACTAGCGGGATCCTACAATGAGCAGTTCTTC	CASSALAGSYNEQFF
TRBV5-6	TRBD1	TRBJ2-2	few	TGTGCCAGCAGCCCGGTTGAGGACAGGAGCCGGGAGCTGTTTTTT	CASSPVEDRSRELFF
TRBV7-9	TRBD1	TRBJ2-2	NA	TGTGCCAGCAGCGCCCGGGACAGCAACACCGGGGAGCTGTTTTTT	CASSARDSNTGELFF
TRBV3-1	NA	TRBJ1-1	NA	TGTGCCAGCAGCCAAGGAGACATGAACACTGAAGCTTTCTTT	CASSQGDMNTEAFF
TRBV11-3	TRBD2	TRBJ2-3	NA	TGTGCCAGCAGCTTTCGGACTAGCGGAAACACAGATACGCAGTATTTT	CASSFRTSGNTDTQYF
TRBV5-1	NA	TRBJ2-1	NA	TGCGCCAGCAGCTTGGACCTCTGGGGCGCCTACAATGAGCAGTTCTTC	CASSLDLWGAYNEQFF
TRBV5-1	TRBD1	TRBJ1-1	once	TGCGCCAGCAGCTGGGGACAGGGGGCGGCTAGGGACACTGAAGCTTTCTTT	CASSWGQGAARDTEAFF
TRBV29-1	TRBD1	TRBJ2-1	few	TGCAGCGTGGGGCTTAGGACAGGTGGGTTAAATGAGCAGTTCTTC	CSVGLRTGGLNEQFF
TRBV3-1	NA	TRBJ1-3	few	TGTGCCAGCAGCCTTACAGGATCCTCTGGAAACACCATATATTTT	CASSLTGSSGNTIYF
TRBV12-3/TRBV12-4	NA	TRBJ2-3	few	TGTGCCAGCAGTCCGAGATGGGATAGCACAGATACGCAGTATTTT	CASSPRWDSTDTQYF
TRBV14	NA	TRBJ1-2	NA	TGTGCCAGCAGCCACCCGGGCAGGCCTTACTATGGCTACACCTTC	CASSHPGRPYYGYTF
TRBV6-1	NA	TRBJ1-4	NA	TGTGCCAGCAGCCCAGGGCTTACTAATGAAAAACTGTTTTTT	CASSPGLTNEKLFF
TRBV11-1	NA	TRBJ2-7	once	TGTGCCAGCAGCTTCGACCAATATACCTACGAGCAGTACTTC	CASSFDQYTYEQYF
TRBV18	TRBD1	TRBJ1-1	NA	TGTGCCAGCTCAGCCGGGACAGGGGGGTCACGTACTGAAGCTTTCTTT	CASSAGTGGSRTEAFF
TRBV18	NA	TRBJ1-3	NA	TGTGCCAGCTCCCCGCTGATCGTCACGGCTGGAAACACCATATATTTT	CASSPLIVTAGNTIYF
TRBV19	TRBD1	TRBJ1-2	NA	TGTGCCAGTAGTAGGGGGACAGGGGATCCACCTAACTATGGCTACACCTTC	CASSRGTGDPPNYGYTF
TRBV20-1	NA	TRBJ2-7	NA	TGCAGTGCTCCTATAACAGGGATTCTCTACGAGCAGTACTTC	CSAPITGILYEQYF
TRBV29-1	TRBD1	TRBJ2-7	NA	TGCAGCGTCATACCGGGACAGGGGGTAACCTACGAGCAGTACTTC	CSVIPGQGVTYEQYF
TRBV12-3/TRBV12-4	TRBD2	TRBJ2-3	NA	TGTGCCAGCAGTTTCCCTAGCGGGAGGGCCGGAGATACGCAGTATTTT	CASSFPSGRAGDTQYF
TRBV9	TRBD1	TRBJ2-1	NA	TGTGCCAGCAGCGTTCCGGGACAGGGGGCGGACAATGAGCAGTTCTTC	CASSVPGQGADNEQFF
TRBV6-2/TRBV6-3	NA	TRBJ2-6	NA	TGTGCCAGCAGTTACTCTCATCACTCTGGGGCCAACGTCCTGACTTTC	CASSYSHHSGANVLTF
TRBV9	TRBD1	TRBJ2-5	few	TGTGCCAGCAGCGTAGAGGGACAGACACAAGAGACCCAGTACTTC	CASSVEGQTQETQYF
TRBV9	NA	TRBJ1-5	few	TGTGCCAGCAGCCCCCTTGGGGGCAATCAGCCCCAGCATTTT	CASSPLGGNQPQHF
TRBV7-2	NA	TRBJ2-7	NA	TGTGCCAGCAGCTTTGGACTCGCCTACGAGCAGTACTTC	CASSFGLAYEQYF
TRBV5-6	NA	TRBJ2-1	NA	TGTGCCAGCACCCAATCAGGGGCTTACACTGAGCAGTTCTTC	CASTQSGAYTEQFF
TRBV18	NA	TRBJ1-5	NA	TGTGCCAGCTCACAACAGGAGGGCGAGGCCCAGCATTTT	CASSQQEGEAQHF
TRBV18	NA	TRBJ2-5	many	TGTGCCAGCAGCCCTCGGACCGGCCAAGAGACCCAGTACTTC	CASSPRTGQETQYF
TRBV18	NA	TRBJ2-7	NA	TGTGCCAGCTCAGCGGCCTACGAGCAGTACTTC	CASSAAYEQYF
TRBV6-1	NA	TRBJ2-5	NA	TGTGCCAGCAGTAAAAGGGGTACGCACTTC	CASSKRGTHF
TRBV29-1	NA	TRBJ2-2	NA	TGCAGCGGTCGACGGGTGAACACCGGGGAGCTGTTTTTT	CSGRRVNTGELFF
TRBV20-1	NA	TRBJ2-4	NA	TGCAGTGCTAGCCGGGGGGCGAGCGGGCCCCAAAACATTCAGTACTTC	CSASRGASGPQNIQYF
TRBV6-2/TRBV6-3	NA	TRBJ1-2	NA	TGTGCCAGCAGGGCTGAAAACGTGGGCAACTATGGCTACACCTTC	CASRAENVGNYGYTF
TRBV7-2	TRBD1	TRBJ2-1	few	TGTGCCAGCAGCTTACAGGGGGCTCAGGAGCAGTTCTTC	CASSLQGAQEQFF